Shown below are 22 T cell receptor beta chains from a single sample sequenced in a study of T cell responses to AZD1222 COVID-19 vaccine. The assay was immunoSEQ multiplex PCR, and TCRdb's table has in-frame clones only and misses some. The sample lists fewer than 150,000 clones, approximately 88% occurring once. The sample was peripheral blood, taken 28 days after the second AZD1222 dose. The receptors were gathered from an adult who received the AZD1222 COVID-19 vaccine.

This sequence joins TRBV27 and TRBJ1-1; TRBD1 might be the D (5 bases). CDR1 MNHEY and CDR2 SMNVEV come from the germline V gene (reference sequence). The V and J ends lost 4 bases and 1 base respectively, with 7 bases between them. The CDR3 spans 13 residues. For the CDR3, the DNA is TGTGCCAGCAGTTGGGGGAAGAACACTGAAGCTTTCTTT. Its translation is CASSWGKNTEAFF.

The chain links TRBV27 to TRBJ1-6, with D hard to call. The CDR3 length is 12 residues. V was pared by 6 bases and J by 7 bases, with 7 bases between. Germline-derived CDR1 and CDR2 are MNHEY and SMNVEV (reference sequence). This CDR3 is CASRESNSPLHF. CDR3 bases: TGTGCCAGCAGGGAATCAAATTCACCCCTCCACTTT.

The chain employs TRBV6-5 and TRBJ2-5; D perhaps matches TRBD1 (6 bases). The CDR3 contains 14 residues. Trimming stripped 6 bases from V and 1 base from J, with 12 bases between. Looked up from germline, CDR1 is MNHEY and CDR2 is SVGAGI. CDR3 loop: CASSPGTSQETQYF. CDR3 DNA sequence: TGTGCCAGCAGCCCCGGGACATCCCAAGAGACCCAGTACTTC.

This clone was recorded once. The chain employs TRBV6-2 or TRBV6-3 and TRBJ2-5; D is unclear. The germline V and J ends were trimmed by 0 bases and 5 bases, with 4 bases remaining between them. The CDR3 length is 12 residues. Germline V lookup: CDR1 MNHEY, CDR2 SVGEGT. Here the CDR3 reads CASSYSRETQYF. The CDR3 DNA reads TGTGCCAGCAGTTACTCTCGGGAGACCCAGTACTTC.

As for this clone: Relative to the germline gene, one junction end is altered; a read error may explain this. The rearrangement joins TRBV7-7 to TRBJ1-4; a possible D gene is TRBD1 (5 bases). The CDR3 sequence is 15 residues long. The V gene's germline CDR1 is SSHAT and CDR2 FNYEAQ (reference sequence). The CDR3 is CASSLTDSPNEKLFF. CDR3 bases: TGTGCTAGCAGCTTAACCGACAGTCCCAATGAAAAACTGTTTTTT.

The V call is TRBV10-3, the J call TRBJ1-6; TRBD1 aligns across 7 bases. Germline V lookup: CDR1 ENHRY, CDR2 SYGVKD. With 3 bases clipped from V and 9 bases from J, the junction kept 5 bases outside the gene matches. The CDR3 is made up of 14 amino acids. The CDR3 nucleotides are TGTGCCATCAGTGAAGGACAGGAAACTTCACCCCTCCACTTT. Its translation: CAISEGQETSPLHF.

The CDR3 reads CASKTGNTGELFF. The DNA for the CDR3 is TGTGCCAGCAAGACAGGGAACACCGGGGAGCTGTTTTTT. The chain links TRBV28 to TRBJ2-2, with D tentatively TRBD1 (6 bases). Trimming removed 7 bases from V and 1 base from J, with 7 bases in between. The CDR3 is 13 residues long. In germline, CDR1 is MDHEN, CDR2 SYDVKM.

The genes are TRBV27 and TRBJ1-1; D remains ambiguous. The V end lost 2 bases, the J end lost 5 bases, and 12 bases lay between the germline ends. CDR3 size: 14 residues. Germline values: CDR1 MNHEY, CDR2 SMNVEV (reference sequence). CDR3 bases: TGTGCCAGCAGTTTACGGTTGGCCGGGACTGAAGCTTTCTTT. Translated: CASSLRLAGTEAFF.

This clone was found once. The rearrangement links TRBV10-3 to TRBJ1-1; 8 nucleotides align to TRBD1. The CDR3 is 14 amino acids. Germline V gene sequence: CDR1 ENHRY, CDR2 SYGVKD. J lost 1 base, V lost 4 bases, and 2 bases had no gene match. CDR3 residues: CAISVDRENTEAFF. The CDR3 DNA sequence: TGTGCCATCAGTGTGGACAGGGAGAACACTGAAGCTTTCTTT.

The V gene is TRBV6-1, the J gene TRBJ1-2; D call uncertain. This CDR3 contains 16 residues. Trimming removed 1 base at V and 3 bases at J, with 15 bases between. The germline gives CDR1 MNHNS, CDR2 SASEGT. The chain's CDR3 is CASSEEASPRYYGYTF. CDR3 in DNA: TGTGCCAGCAGTGAAGAAGCCAGCCCTAGGTACTATGGCTACACCTTC.

The rearrangement joins TRBV7-2 to TRBJ1-1, with a possible D match to TRBD1 (5 bases). Between the trimmed V and J ends, which lost 5 bases and 0 bases, there was a span of 13 bases. The CDR3 spans 15 residues. Per germline, CDR1 SGHTA and CDR2 FQGNSA. Here the CDR3 DNA reads TGTGCCAGCAGCCTGGGGGACCAGGTGAACACTGAAGCTTTCTTT. Its translation: CASSLGDQVNTEAFF. Full variable domain (outside the CDR3, taken from reference TRBV7-2 and TRBJ1-1): GAGVSQSPSNKVTEKGKDVELRCDPISGHTALYWYRQSLGQGLEFLIYFQGNSAPDKSGLPSDRFSAERTGGSVSTLTIQRTQQEDSAVYLCASSLGDQVNTEAFFGQGTRLTVV.

V is TRBV3-1 (or the pseudogene TRBV3-2) and J is TRBJ1-2, with 9 bases matching TRBD1. CDR1 and CDR2 (germline): LGHDT, YNNKEL (reference sequence). The CDR3 is 14 residues long. V shed 5 bases, J shed 5 bases, and the junction held 6 bases outside the gene matches. The CDR3 nucleotides read TGTGCCAGCAGCGAAAGTGGGACAGGGTATGGCTACACCTTC. Amino acids: CASSESGTGYGYTF.

The chain combines TRBV19 with TRBJ2-2; D may be TRBD1 (6 bases). The germline V gene encodes CDR1 LNHDA and CDR2 SQIVND (reference sequence). With 4 bases removed from V and 5 bases from J, the gap between germline ends came to 14 bases. This CDR3 is built from 15 residues. DNA for the CDR3: TGTGCCAGTAGTAATTCCGGGACAACAACCGGGGAGCTGTTTTTT. It encodes CASSNSGTTTGELFF.

This chain uses TRBV19 with TRBJ2-2; a possible D gene is TRBD1 (5 bases). Germline V gene sequence: CDR1 LNHDA, CDR2 SQIVND (reference sequence). Trimming took 1 base from V and 4 from J, leaving 22 bases between them. This CDR3 is 19 amino acids long. In DNA, the CDR3 is TGTGCCAGTAGTATAGCCCCCGGACGACAGTTATCGAGCACCGGGGAGCTGTTTTTT. Protein product: CASSIAPGRQLSSTGELFF.

This clone was detected only a few times. CDR3 loop: CASGSRVTEAFF. In nucleotides, the CDR3 is TGTGCCAGCGGGTCCCGGGTCACTGAAGCTTTCTTT. This sequence joins TRBV28 and TRBJ1-1; D remains unclear. Germline-derived CDR1 and CDR2 are MDHEN and SYDVKM. The CDR3 contains 12 residues. V shed 8 bases and J shed 4 bases, with 11 bases lying between them.

The V call is TRBV2, the J call TRBJ2-7; 8 bases are shared with TRBD2. V shed 4 bases and J 2 bases; nucleotides not matched to a gene: 4. CDR3 length: 14 residues. Germline V lookup: CDR1 SNHLY, CDR2 FYNNEI. The CDR3 DNA reads as TGTGCCAGCAGTGTAAAGCGGGGGACCTACGAGCAGTACTTC. Encoded protein: CASSVKRGTYEQYF.

This chain uses TRBV6-2 or TRBV6-3 with TRBJ1-4, with unresolved D. V lost 8 bases to trimming and J lost 0 bases, with 10 bases between them. Looked up from germline, CDR1 is MNHEY and CDR2 is SVGEGT. The CDR3 runs 14 residues. The CDR3 sequence: CASRPDATNEKLFF. CDR3 coding DNA: TGTGCCAGCCGCCCCGATGCAACTAATGAAAAACTGTTTTTT.

For the CDR3, the DNA is TGCAGTGCTAGTGGGGGACTAGCGGAAGAGACCCAGTACTTC. Translated: CSASGGLAEETQYF. The chain uses TRBV20-1 and TRBJ2-5; 11 bases fit TRBD2. The CDR3 has 14 residues. Germline trimming cut 3 bases from V and 3 bases from J; bases unmatched to any gene: 3. CDR1 is DFQATT, CDR2 SNEGSKA, per germline (reference sequence).

The chain uses TRBV19 and TRBJ2-7, with 9 positions matching TRBD1. CDR3 length equals 15 residues. J lost 2 bases, V lost 6 bases, and 8 bases had no gene match. Germline values: CDR1 LNHDA, CDR2 SQIVND (reference sequence). CDR3 nucleotides: TGTGCCAGTAGGGCCGGGACAGGGACCACCTACGAGCAGTACTTC. Translating it yields CASRAGTGTTYEQYF.

The CDR3: CASIGQMNTEAFF. The DNA of the CDR3 is TGTGCCAGCATCGGACAGATGAACACTGAAGCTTTCTTT. The chain uses TRBV12-3 or TRBV12-4 and TRBJ1-1, with a weak D call TRBD1 (6 bases). V was cut by 7 bases and J by 0 bases, with 9 bases left in between. CDR3 size: 13 residues.

The V gene is TRBV28, the J gene TRBJ2-5; the D gene is possibly TRBD2 (6 bases). The CDR3 loop spans 14 amino acids. Germline CDR1 and CDR2: MDHEN and SYDVKM. Trimming cost V 3 bases and J 5 bases, with 13 bases left between them. The CDR3 region is CASSFEGLLETQYF. The CDR3 DNA reads TGTGCCAGCAGTTTCGAGGGACTTTTGGAGACCCAGTACTTC.

This clone was recorded only once. The rearrangement joins TRBV7-9 to TRBJ1-6; no firm D call. The CDR3 covers 14 residues. From germline, CDR1 is SEHNR and CDR2 FQNEAQ (reference sequence). The germline V and J ends were trimmed by 2 bases and 7 bases, with 9 bases remaining between them. The CDR3 bases are TGTGCCAGCAGCTTAAATCAAGGGAATTCACCCCTCCACTTT. Its protein is CASSLNQGNSPLHF.